This T cell receptor (beta chain) was identified in a study of cytotoxic CD8 clonotypes in ibrutinib-treated CLL. The V gene lost 5 bases and the J gene lost 0 bases, with 11 bases spanning the gap. This CDR3 has 16 residues. Germline values: CDR1 SGHTA, CDR2 FQGNSA. The assay was immunoSEQ multiplex PCR, and TCRdb's table has in-frame clones only and misses some. The sample has more than 110,000 clones; about 91% are singletons. The chain carries TRBV7-2 and TRBJ2-6; no clear D. The material sequenced was PBMCs, taken after 12 months of ibrutinib treatment. The sequence was collected from a human donor with chronic lymphocytic leukemia. The CDR3 reads CASSPLQSSGANVLTF. CDR3 DNA sequence: TGTGCCAGCAGCCCGTTACAGAGCTCTGGGGCCAACGTCCTGACTTTC.